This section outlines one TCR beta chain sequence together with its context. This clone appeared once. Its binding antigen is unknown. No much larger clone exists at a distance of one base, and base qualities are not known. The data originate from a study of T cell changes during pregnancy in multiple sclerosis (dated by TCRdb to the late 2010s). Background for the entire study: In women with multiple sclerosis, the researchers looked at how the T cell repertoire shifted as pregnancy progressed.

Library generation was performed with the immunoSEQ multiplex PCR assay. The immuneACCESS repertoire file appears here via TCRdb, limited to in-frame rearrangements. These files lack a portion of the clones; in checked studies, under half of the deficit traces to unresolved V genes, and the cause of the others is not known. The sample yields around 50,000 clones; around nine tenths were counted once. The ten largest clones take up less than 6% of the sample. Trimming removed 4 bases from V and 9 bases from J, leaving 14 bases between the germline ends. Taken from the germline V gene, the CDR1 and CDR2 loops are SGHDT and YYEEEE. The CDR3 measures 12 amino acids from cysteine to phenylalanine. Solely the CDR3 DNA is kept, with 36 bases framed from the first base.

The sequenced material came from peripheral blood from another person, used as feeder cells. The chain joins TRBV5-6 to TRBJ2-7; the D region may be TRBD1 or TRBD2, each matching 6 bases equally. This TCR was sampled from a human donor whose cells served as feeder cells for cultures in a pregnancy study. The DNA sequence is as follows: TGTGCCAGCAGCCGGGGGCGGACTTTGCAGTACTTC. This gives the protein CASSRGRTLQYF.